The table lists the clone carrying this TCR beta chain with a few counts. The antigen is not known. This specimen belongs to a study of T-cell reconstitution after alpha-beta-depleted transplantation in children. Whole-study findings and limits: Expanded graft clones numbering several hundred reportedly gave rise to alpha-beta T cells about two months after transplant. The study traced high day-60 TCRbeta diversity in some patients to surviving recipient T cells and thymic progenitors. Counts and diversity of T cells one year after transplant came mostly from newly produced T cells.

Trimming shortened V by 1 base and J by 9 bases, and 12 bases separated the two germline ends. The CDR3 totals 13 residues. Using unique molecular identifiers, the investigators prepared the TCRbeta library. TCRdb re-derived calls from the PCR reads in MiXCR, one entry per CDR3 protein. The table shows about 980,000 distinct CDR3 sequences, with around 30% occurring only once. V and J are TRBV12-3 or TRBV12-4 and TRBJ1-1; possible D gene TRBD1, 6 bases. The TCR originated in a boy younger than two who had a stem cell transplant for SCID, so the T cells may come from the graft donor. The sequencing here drew on PBMCs, mostly from graft donor cells, taken 360 days after TCRalphabeta/CD19-depleted stem cell transplant. The CDR3: CASSLEGGKQAFF. DNA for the CDR3: TGTGCCAGCAGTTTAGAGGGGGGCAAGCAAGCTTTCTTT.